This section outlines one T cell receptor beta chain sequence together with its context. Its antigen is undetermined. The CDR3 has 17 residues. The germline V gene encodes CDR1 SGHTA and CDR2 FQGNSA. V shed 5 bases and J 4 bases; nucleotides not matched to a gene: 10. Libraries were prepared by immunoSEQ multiplex PCR; TCRdb keeps only in-frame clonotypes and omits some of them. The table shows over 90,000 clones, with approximately 81% occurring only once. The sample belongs to a study of T cell responses to AZD1222 COVID-19 vaccine. Notes on the study in general: Receipt of two AZD1222 doses was followed by a rise in Spike-specific TCR breadth and depth. Only a handful of people who got AZD1222 tested seropositive at baseline. In a largely white British group with more females than males, clonal diversity was possibly underestimated. Spike as a whole was targeted by vaccine-associated CD4 TCRs, dominant at 160-218 and 743-854.

V and J are TRBV7-2 and TRBJ2-2; 10 positions match TRBD2. The sample in question was peripheral blood, obtained on day 0 of AZD1222 vaccination. The TCR was taken from an adult in good health. The CDR3: CASSPTRLAGVTGELFF. The CDR3 DNA sequence: TGTGCCAGCAGCCCCACTCGTCTAGCGGGAGTCACCGGGGAGCTGTTTTTT. Based on the CDR3 plus reference TRBV7-2 and TRBJ2-2, the full variable domain is GAGVSQSPSNKVTEKGKDVELRCDPISGHTALYWYRQSLGQGLEFLIYFQGNSAPDKSGLPSDRFSAERTGGSVSTLTIQRTQQEDSAVYLCASSPTRLAGVTGELFFGEGSRLTVL.